These T cell receptor beta chains were read from a single sample in a study of T cells in localized non-small cell lung cancer. Only in-frame clones appear in the TCRdb table, and some are missing; sequencing was by immunoSEQ multiplex PCR. Among roughly 53,000 clones, approximately 80% were seen once, and the ten largest hold about 18%. The sequencing used peripheral blood mononuclear cells, collected before any cancer treatment. The receptor source for this set is a man aged 35 to 70 with stage III lung adenocarcinoma. The CDR3 runs from the conserved cysteine through the conserved F or W. D genes are given only for firm matches. Clone size is not always given. Where it is, it says once, few, many or a class for expanded clones.

>.|TRBV7-2|.|TRBJ1-3
TGTGCCAGCAGCTTAGGGGGCTCTATCTCTGGAAACACCATATATTTT
CASSLGGSISGNTIYF
>.|TRBV19|.|TRBJ2-2
TGTGCCAGTAGTATGGGGAGAAGGGAAAGCGGGGAGCTGTTTTTT
CASSMGRRESGELFF
>.|TRBV30|.|TRBJ1-2
TGTGCCTGGAGCGTACAGGGAAGTTCCTATGGCTACACCTTC
CAWSVQGSSYGYTF
>.|TRBV19|.|TRBJ2-5
TGTGCCAGTAGTATGAGTCTAGCTGGGCAAGAGACCCAGTACTTC
CASSMSLAGQETQYF
>.|TRBV7-6|.|TRBJ1-1
TGTGCCAGCAGCCCTTTGACGATGAACACTGAAGCTTTCTTT
CASSPLTMNTEAFF
>.|TRBV6-5|.|TRBJ1-1
TGTGCCAGCAGCCCCCGAGGAGGTACTGAAGCTTTCTTT
CASSPRGGTEAFF
>.|TRBV7-3|.|TRBJ2-5
TGTGCCAGCAGCTTAGTGGGAGGAGATAAAGAGACCCAGTACTTC
CASSLVGGDKETQYF
>.|TRBV27|.|TRBJ1-2
TGTGCCAGCAGTTCCCGGCAAAGGGCTATAGATATTAACTATGGCTACACCTTC
CASSSRQRAIDINYGYTF
>.|TRBV25-1|.|TRBJ2-2
TGTGCCAGCAGTGAATTTGAAAACACCGGGGAGCTGTTTTTT
CASSEFENTGELFF
>TRBD1|TRBV29-1|.|TRBJ1-1
TGCAGCGTCCTAAAGCAGGGGGGTGAAGCTTTCTTT
CSVLKQGGEAFF
>.|TRBV5-1|once|TRBJ1-1
TGCGCCAGCAGGGTATTAGGGGAAACGAACACTGAAGCTTTCTTT
CASRVLGETNTEAFF
>.|TRBV6-5|.|TRBJ2-2
TGTGCCAGCATCCGGGGCACCGGGGAGCTGTTTTTT
CASIRGTGELFF